One sample yielded the 16 T cell receptor beta chains listed below, sequenced in a study of T cell responses to AZD1222 COVID-19 vaccine. Data came from immunoSEQ multiplex PCR; TCRdb stores just in-frame clones and leaves some out. The table records just over 60,000 clones, more than 70% of them present only once. Source: peripheral blood, taken on day 0 of AZD1222 vaccination. The receptors stem from an adult in good health.

The rearrangement joins TRBV2 to TRBJ2-7; maybe TRBD1 (5 bases). Per the germline V gene, CDR1 is SNHLY and CDR2 is FYNNEI. CDR3 length: 13 residues. The germline V and J ends were trimmed by 8 bases and 6 bases, with 17 bases remaining between them. CDR3 DNA sequence: TGTGCCAGCCGTAAGACAGATGTGGGCGAGCAGTACTTC. It translates to CASRKTDVGEQYF.

The DNA of the CDR3 is TGCGCCAGCAGCGCCTTTGACGCCGACGGCTACACCTTC. As protein: CASSAFDADGYTF. The V call is TRBV5-1, the J call TRBJ1-2; D is ambiguous. The CDR3 has 13 residues. V was trimmed by 4 bases and J by 8 bases, leaving 15 bases between them. Looked up from germline, CDR1 is SGHRS and CDR2 is YFSETQ.

The count of this clone is one. The V gene is TRBV6-5, the J gene TRBJ1-2; D perhaps matches TRBD1 (6 bases). Deletions cut 6 bases from V and 7 bases from J, with 12 bases between. CDR1 and CDR2 (germline): MNHEY, SVGAGI. This CDR3 has 12 residues. The CDR3 is CASRTGTGGYTF. The CDR3 DNA reads TGTGCCAGCAGAACAGGGACTGGTGGCTACACCTTC.

V gene TRBV10-3 combines with J gene TRBJ1-5; possible D gene TRBD1, 5 bases. This CDR3 contains 13 residues. Germline-derived CDR1 and CDR2 are ENHRY and SYGVKD. V lost 4 bases and J 5 bases, leaving 9 bases between the germline ends. CDR3 sequence reads: CAISGTPDQPQHF. DNA of the CDR3: TGTGCCATCAGTGGGACACCTGATCAGCCCCAGCATTTT.

The genes are TRBV5-8 and TRBJ1-3; possible D gene TRBD1, 5 bases. V was pared by 5 bases and J by 0 bases, with 12 bases between. The germline gives CDR1 SGHTS, CDR2 YDEGEE. The CDR3 totals 15 residues. CDR3 protein: CASRSWGSSGNTIYF. The CDR3 coding sequence is TGTGCCAGCAGATCATGGGGCTCCTCTGGAAACACCATATATTTT.

The gene calls are TRBV9 and TRBJ1-3; possibly TRBD1 for D (5 bases). Germline V gives CDR1 SGDLS, CDR2 YYNGEE. The CDR3 sequence is 15 residues long. Trimming removed 4 bases at V and 3 bases at J, with 14 bases between. CDR3 protein: CASSLQGTYGNTIYF. The CDR3 bases are TGTGCCAGCAGCTTGCAAGGGACTTATGGAAACACCATATATTTT.

The rearrangement joins TRBV5-1 to TRBJ2-7; maybe TRBD2 (5 bases). This CDR3 has 14 amino acids. V lost 2 bases and J lost 7, with 16 bases in between. Germline loops: CDR1 SGHRS, CDR2 YFSETQ. CDR3 nucleotide sequence: TGCGCCAGCAGCTTCGGGGAGATTTTGGGAGAGCAGTACTTC. It is translated as CASSFGEILGEQYF. The full variable domain, completed using reference TRBV5-1 and TRBJ2-7, is KAGVTQTPRYLIKTRGQQVTLSCSPISGHRSVSWYQQTPGQGLQFLFEYFSETQRNKGNFPGRFSGRQFSNSRSEMNVSTLELGDSALYLCASSFGEILGEQYFGPGTRLTVT.

This chain uses TRBV4-1 with TRBJ2-3, with D possibly called TRBD1 or TRBD2 (5 bases each). Germline V gene data show CDR1 as MGHRA and CDR2 as YSYEKL. The CDR3 consists of 15 residues. Deletions cut 1 base from V and 4 bases from J, with 12 bases between. The DNA of the CDR3 is TGCGCCAGCAGCCAAGCTATGGGGGTAGCAGATACGCAGTATTTT. Its protein is CASSQAMGVADTQYF.

The V and J genes are TRBV27 and TRBJ2-6; D is possibly TRBD1 (6 bases). The CDR3 runs 18 residues. Trimming shortened V by 5 bases and J by 0 bases, and 17 bases separated the two germline ends. Germline V lookup: CDR1 MNHEY, CDR2 SMNVEV (reference sequence). In DNA, the CDR3 is TGTGCCAGCAGTCCCCCGGGACAAACTAACTCTGGGGCCAACGTCCTGACTTTC. This gives the protein CASSPPGQTNSGANVLTF.

The genes are TRBV11-2 and TRBJ2-7; D remains unclear. V dropped 0 bases and J dropped 0 bases, with 6 bases sitting between them. The germline CDR1 and CDR2 sequences are SGHAT and FQNNGV. This CDR3 has 14 residues. CDR3 DNA sequence: TGTGCCAGCAGCTTAGAACAGATCTCCTACGAGCAGTACTTC. The encoded protein is CASSLEQISYEQYF. The whole variable domain, remainder taken from reference TRBV11-2 and TRBJ2-7, is EAGVAQSPRYKIIEKRQSVAFWCNPISGHATLYWYQQILGQGPKLLIQFQNNGVVDDSQLPKDRFSAERLKGVDSTLKIQPAKLEDSAVYLCASSLEQISYEQYFGPGTRLTVT.

The chain has TRBV3-1 (or the pseudogene TRBV3-2) and TRBJ2-1; 10 bases are a match to TRBD2. After removal of 3 bases from V and 6 bases from J, the junction contained 5 bases not matched to a gene. The CDR3 totals 15 residues. Looked up from germline, CDR1 is LGHDT and CDR2 is YNNKEL (reference sequence). CDR3 residues: CASSQQAGGPNEQFF. CDR3 DNA sequence: TGTGCCAGCAGCCAGCAAGCGGGGGGGCCCAATGAGCAGTTCTTC.

This sequence joins TRBV5-1 and TRBJ1-2; the D gene is possibly TRBD1 (6 bases). The V end lost 2 bases, the J end lost 6 bases, and 20 bases lay between the germline ends. CDR1 and CDR2 from the germline V gene are SGHRS and YFSETQ. CDR3 size: 16 residues. The CDR3 spells CASSLQGLEVGDGYTF. Here the CDR3 DNA reads TGCGCCAGCAGCTTACAGGGTCTGGAAGTAGGGGATGGCTACACCTTC.

The chain links TRBV19 to TRBJ1-1, with D possibly being TRBD1 (5 bases). The V end lost 3 bases, the J end lost 6 bases, and 8 bases lay between the germline ends. CDR1 LNHDA and CDR2 SQIVND come from the germline V gene (reference sequence). The length of the CDR3 is 12 residues. The CDR3 DNA follows: TGTGCCAGTAGTATCGGGGGGTCTGAAGCTTTCTTT. Amino acid sequence: CASSIGGSEAFF.

The V gene is TRBV6-2 or TRBV6-3, the J gene TRBJ2-2; D unclear. Germline assignment: CDR1 MNHEY and CDR2 SVGEGT. V was trimmed by 4 bases and J by 5 bases, leaving 8 bases between them. CDR3 length: 13 residues. CDR3 bases: TGTGCCAGCAGTTCCTCGGGTACCGGGGAGCTGTTTTTT. It encodes CASSSSGTGELFF.

This clone has only a few counts. The gene calls are TRBV5-3 and TRBJ2-1; D is uncertain. TRBV5-3 is an ORF, and what it does is uncertain. There are 18 residues in the CDR3. The V gene lost 5 bases and the J gene lost 7 bases, with 28 bases spanning the gap. The CDR3: CARSRSGPKLLFGNEQFF. The CDR3 DNA reads as TGTGCCAGAAGTCGTTCCGGGCCGAAACTTCTTTTTGGAAATGAGCAGTTCTTC.

The chain joins TRBV24-1 to TRBJ2-3; D assignment may be TRBD1 or TRBD2 (5 bases each). The germline gives CDR1 KGHDR, CDR2 SFDVKD. CDR3 size: 12 residues. Trimming took off 4 bases at V and 9 bases at J, with 10 bases between the two ends. This CDR3 is CATSDRDGTQYF. CDR3 DNA: TGTGCCACCAGTGACCGGGACGGGACGCAGTATTTT.